This entry lists 21 T cell receptor beta chains sequenced from one sample in a study of shared clonotypes between healthy human individuals. Sequenced by immunoSEQ multiplex PCR; TCRdb stores in-frame clones only, minus some. The sample lists 2 million to 2.5 million clones; 85% to 95% were seen once. The specimen was naive CD4+ T cells from PBMCs. Indicated subset: CD45RA+ positively selected. The receptor source for this set is a man aged 18-30 years in good health. Some clones in this sample may be carry-over from other donors' samples.

The chain joins TRBV28 to TRBJ2-7; tentative D call: TRBD2 (6 bases). The germline V gene has CDR1 MDHEN and CDR2 SYDVKM. Trimming removed 6 bases from V and 6 bases from J, with 21 bases in between. The CDR3 consists of 15 residues. CDR3 in DNA: TGTGCCAGCAGCCAATCACACGACCTGGGGGGCGAGCAGTACTTC. Translating it yields CASSQSHDLGGEQYF.

This chain connects TRBV6-5 to TRBJ2-1; D is ambiguous. This CDR3 has 14 amino acids. Germline-derived CDR1 and CDR2 are MNHEY and SVGAGI. Between the trimmed V and J ends, which lost 0 bases and 9 bases, there was a span of 12 bases. The CDR3 DNA sequence: TGTGCCAGCAGTTACTCGGCTAGTGGGATTGAGCAGTTCTTC. Encoded protein: CASSYSASGIEQFF.

The V and J genes are TRBV7-4 and TRBJ2-7; 12 nucleotides line up with TRBD2. Germline V gene data show CDR1 as SGHVT and CDR2 as SQSDAQ. Trimming removed 5 bases from V and 2 bases from J; junction bases left unmatched: 19. The CDR3 is 20 amino acids. CDR3 in DNA: TGTGCCAGCAGCACTGAAAGCCAGTACGCGTCTAGCGGGAGGGCCTACGAGCAGTACTTC. This codes for CASSTESQYASSGRAYEQYF.

The chain recombines TRBV4-1 with TRBJ2-1; D is uncertain. The V and J ends lost 1 base and 7 bases respectively, with 11 bases between them. The germline V gene encodes CDR1 MGHRA and CDR2 YSYEKL. The CDR3 extends over 14 amino acids. DNA for the CDR3: TGCGCCAGCAGCCAAGGTGGGGATTTGAATGAGCAGTTCTTC. Translation gives CASSQGGDLNEQFF.

V usage is TRBV29-1 and J usage is TRBJ1-3; D possibly corresponds to TRBD1 (6 bases). CDR1 and CDR2 (germline): SQVTM, ANQGSEA. The CDR3 extends over 14 amino acids. The ends were cut back, 6 bases at V and 2 bases at J, with 14 bases in the middle. The CDR3 sequence: CSVEGHLTGNTIYF. The CDR3 bases are TGCAGCGTCGAGGGACATTTGACTGGAAACACCATATATTTT.

V is TRBV19 and J is TRBJ2-3; TRBD1 agrees at 9 bases. After removal of 9 bases from V and 1 base from J, the junction contained 11 bases not matched to a gene. Germline assignment: CDR1 LNHDA and CDR2 SQIVND (reference sequence). The CDR3 spans 16 residues. Here the CDR3 reads CASSLQGAVRTDTQYF. The CDR3 DNA reads as TGTGCCAGCTCATTACAGGGGGCAGTGCGCACAGATACGCAGTATTTT.

The chain carries TRBV4-1 and TRBJ2-7; 14 bases are a match to TRBD2. Germline CDR1 reads MGHRA; CDR2 reads YSYEKL. The CDR3 is 15 residues long. V was clipped by 2 bases and J by 5 bases; unmatched bases: 2. The CDR3 region is CASSQLGLAGDEQYF. The CDR3 DNA follows: TGCGCCAGCAGCCAACTGGGACTAGCGGGAGACGAGCAGTACTTC.

The chain is built from TRBV29-1 and TRBJ1-5; 8 bases are shared with TRBD1. V shed 5 bases and J 9 bases; nucleotides not matched to a gene: 9. From germline, CDR1 is SQVTM and CDR2 ANQGSEA. This CDR3 is 13 amino acids long. CDR3 amino acids: CSVLTGGGRPQHF. CDR3 DNA sequence: TGCAGCGTTCTAACAGGGGGGGGTCGGCCCCAGCATTTT.

The rearrangement joins TRBV25-1 to TRBJ2-2, with D hard to call. CDR1 is MGHDK and CDR2 is SYGVNS in the germline V gene. V was clipped by 7 bases and J by 1 base, with 7 bases between them. CDR3 length: 13 residues. The DNA for the CDR3 is TGTGCCAGCATGAAGCTGAACACCGGGGAGCTGTTTTTT. This sequence encodes CASMKLNTGELFF. Full variable domain (rest looked up from reference TRBV25-1 and TRBJ2-2): EADIYQTPRYLVIGTGKKITLECSQTMGHDKMYWYQQDPGMELHLIHYSYGVNSTEKGDLSSESTVSRIRTEHFPLTLESARPSHTSQYLCASMKLNTGELFFGEGSRLTVL.

The rearrangement uses TRBV7-3 and TRBJ2-7, with 9 bases lining up with TRBD1. This CDR3 has 14 amino acids. V lost 6 bases to trimming and J lost 1 base; unmatched junction nucleotides: 4. Germline values: CDR1 SGHTA, CDR2 FQGTGA. The DNA of the CDR3 is TGTGCCAGCAGACCGGGACAGGGATCCTACGAGCAGTACTTC. Its protein product is CASRPGQGSYEQYF.

The rearrangement joins TRBV6-5 to TRBJ1-1, with D possibly matching TRBD1 (5 bases). The V and J ends lost 4 bases and 1 base respectively, with 16 bases between them. There are 16 residues in the CDR3. CDR1 is MNHEY, CDR2 SVGAGI, per germline. CDR3 loop: CASSLSGGATNTEAFF. As DNA, the CDR3 is TGTGCCAGCAGTTTGTCGGGAGGGGCTACGAACACTGAAGCTTTCTTT.

The chain is built from TRBV18 and TRBJ2-5, with D possibly TRBD2 on 6 matching bases. Per the germline V gene, CDR1 is KGHSH and CDR2 is LQKENI. CDR3 length: 16 residues. The V end was cut by 2 bases, the J end by 5 bases, with 18 bases between. The CDR3 protein is CASSPSRGGTGETQYF. The CDR3 bases are TGTGCCAGCTCACCATCCCGGGGAGGAACGGGGGAGACCCAGTACTTC.

The chain links TRBV9 to TRBJ2-2; TRBD1 aligns across 7 bases. This CDR3 is built from 16 residues. Germline V gives CDR1 SGDLS, CDR2 YYNGEE. The junction had 9 bases not matched to a gene; V was cut back by 3 bases and J by 4 bases. CDR3 sequence: CASSATVRGLTGELFF. The CDR3 coding sequence is TGTGCCAGCAGCGCGACGGTGAGGGGGCTCACCGGGGAGCTGTTTTTT. Full variable domain (remainder filled in from reference TRBV9 and TRBJ2-2): DSGVTQTPKHLITATGQRVTLRCSPRSGDLSVYWYQQSLDQGLQFLIQYYNGEERAKGNILERFSAQQFPDLHSELNLSSLELGDSALYFCASSATVRGLTGELFFGEGSRLTVL.

The chain is built from TRBV7-3 and TRBJ1-2; D remains unclear. Germline V gene data show CDR1 as SGHTA and CDR2 as FQGTGA. This CDR3 has 14 residues. Trimming removed 1 base at V and 7 bases at J, with 13 bases between. The CDR3 nucleotides read TGTGCCAGCAGCTTAAACGCTCCCGCATCTGGCTACACCTTC. It encodes CASSLNAPASGYTF.

With respect to this clone: The sample contains more than one DNA sequence encoding this CDR3. The J gene is TRBJ1-2, the V gene TRBV28; possibly TRBD1 for D (6 bases). Germline values: CDR1 MDHEN, CDR2 SYDVKM. Trimming took 3 bases from V and 4 from J, leaving 12 bases between them. The CDR3 spans 14 residues. CDR3 protein: CASSLGGGRYGYTF. CDR3 sequence (DNA): TGTGCCAGCAGTTTGGGGGGGGGCCGCTATGGCTACACCTTC.

As concerns this clone: At the DNA level, this CDR3 is encoded by other sequences in the same sample as well. V usage is TRBV18 and J usage is TRBJ2-1; D is unclear. The CDR3 has 13 amino acids. CDR1 is KGHSH, CDR2 LQKENI, per germline. Deletions cut 2 bases from V and 5 bases from J, with 7 bases between. The CDR3 spells CASSPTWDNEQFF. CDR3 nucleotides: TGTGCCAGCTCACCAACCTGGGACAATGAGCAGTTCTTC.

V gene TRBV6-1 combines with J gene TRBJ1-1, with a possible D match to TRBD1 (5 bases). In germline, CDR1 is MNHNS, CDR2 SASEGT. Trimming removed 6 bases from V and 4 bases from J, with 12 bases in between. The CDR3 is made up of 13 amino acids. The CDR3, as DNA: TGTGCCAGCAGCCGGGGGGGGTTCACTGAAGCTTTCTTT. Protein product: CASSRGGFTEAFF.

This clone was counted a few times. The chain links TRBV10-3 to TRBJ1-5, with D unclear. CDR1 and CDR2 from the germline V gene are ENHRY and SYGVKD. Trimming took off 6 bases at V and 1 base at J, with 7 bases between the two ends. This CDR3 is 13 amino acids long. This chain's CDR3 is CAIRLGSNQPQHF. The CDR3 nucleotides are TGTGCCATCAGATTGGGGAGCAATCAGCCCCAGCATTTT.

The chain combines TRBV29-1 with TRBJ1-1, with unresolved D. The germline V gene has CDR1 SQVTM and CDR2 ANQGSEA. Trimming took off 6 bases at V and 5 bases at J, with 10 bases between the two ends. The CDR3 length is 11 residues. The CDR3 DNA sequence: TGCAGCGTGGGAGCCTGGACTGAAGCTTTCTTT. Protein sequence: CSVGAWTEAFF.

This clone was seen only once. V and J are TRBV28 and TRBJ1-2; tentatively, D is TRBD1 (6 bases). Trimming took 5 bases from V and 4 from J, leaving 20 bases between them. CDR1 is MDHEN, CDR2 SYDVKM, per germline. The CDR3 totals 16 residues. CDR3 bases: TGTGCCAGCAGTCGGGGAGTTACAGGGCCAATCTATGGCTACACCTTC. It encodes CASSRGVTGPIYGYTF.

The rearrangement uses TRBV28 and TRBJ2-7, with D perhaps TRBD1 or TRBD2 (6 bases each). This CDR3 has 14 amino acids. Germline V gives CDR1 MDHEN, CDR2 SYDVKM. Trimming removed 5 bases from V and 7 bases from J, with 18 bases in between. DNA for the CDR3: TGTGCCAGCAGTACACCTGCCGGGGGCCGGGAGCAGTACTTC. This codes for CASSTPAGGREQYF.